This T cell receptor beta chain was found in a study of blood T cell repertoires in COVID-19. Study overall: Acute and convalescent COVID-19 samples came from the United States, Italy and Spain. From T cells, B-cell-depleted T cells, or PBMCs came the material, which was cDNA or gDNA.

The V end lost 2 bases, the J end lost 7 bases, and 17 bases lay between the germline ends. The CDR3 is 15 residues long. Germline V gene data show CDR1 as SGHAT and CDR2 as FQNNGV. Per the authors' pipeline: The authors estimated nucleated cell counts from reference gene primer amplification. The protocol was immunoSEQ multiplex PCR, while the TCRdb copy is restricted to in-frame clones and leaves out a portion. For V, J and clone size, that table is used; D and trimming come from the DNA. The sample lists about 64,000 clones, around 84% occurring once. The sequenced sample was peripheral blood. The rearrangement links TRBV11-2 to TRBJ1-1, with D tentatively TRBD1 (6 bases). The receptor was derived from a woman in her sixties with acute or convalescent COVID-19. This CDR3 reads CASSLQPGTRLEAFF. The CDR3 DNA reads as TGTGCCAGCAGCTTACAACCCGGGACACGACTTGAAGCTTTCTTT. Filled out from reference TRBV11-2 and TRBJ1-1, the complete variable domain reads EAGVAQSPRYKIIEKRQSVAFWCNPISGHATLYWYQQILGQGPKLLIQFQNNGVVDDSQLPKDRFSAERLKGVDSTLKIQPAKLEDSAVYLCASSLQPGTRLEAFFGQGTRLTVV.